This T cell receptor beta chain was sequenced in a study of blood T cell repertoires in COVID-19. Overall study context: Acute-phase and convalescent COVID-19 samples originated in the United States, Italy and Spain. T cells, B-cell-depleted T cells, or PBMCs supplied cDNA or gDNA.

V gave up 2 bases and J gave up 2 bases; unmatched junction bases: 2. Germline lookup yields CDR1 SGHRS and CDR2 YFSETQ. The CDR3 has 14 residues. Comments on this clone: Other DNA sequences in this specimen translate into the identical CDR3.

Method: immunoSEQ multiplex PCR; TCRdb's copy keeps in-frame clones and lacks some. Here the sample spans about 410,000 clones, 75% to 90% being singletons. The sample comprised peripheral blood. The clonotype was recovered from a woman aged 40-49 years with COVID-19, enrolled during active disease. V is TRBV5-1 and J is TRBJ1-2, with 8 bases identical to TRBD1. The CDR3: CASSLGQGNYGYTF. The CDR3, as DNA: TGCGCCAGCAGCTTAGGACAGGGCAACTATGGCTACACCTTC.